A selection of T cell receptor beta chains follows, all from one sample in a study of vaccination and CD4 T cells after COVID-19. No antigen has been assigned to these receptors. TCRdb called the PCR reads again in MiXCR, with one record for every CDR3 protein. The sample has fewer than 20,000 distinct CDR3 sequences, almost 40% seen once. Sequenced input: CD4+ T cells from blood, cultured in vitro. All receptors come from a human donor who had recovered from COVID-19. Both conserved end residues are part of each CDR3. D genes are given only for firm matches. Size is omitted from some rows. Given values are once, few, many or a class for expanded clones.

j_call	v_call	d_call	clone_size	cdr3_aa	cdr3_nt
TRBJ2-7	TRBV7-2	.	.	CASSLFSDSYEQYF	TGTGCCAGCAGCTTATTTTCCGACAGCTACGAGCAGTACTTC
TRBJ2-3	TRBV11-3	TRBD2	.	CASSLGRRELAASTDTQYF	TGTGCCAGCAGCTTAGGACGACGGGAACTAGCGGCTAGCACAGATACGCAGTATTTT
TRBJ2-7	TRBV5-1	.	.	CASSLSVPFEQYF	TGCGCCAGCAGCTTGTCAGTCCCCTTCGAGCAGTACTTC
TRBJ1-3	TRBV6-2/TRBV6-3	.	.	CASSYSSGNTIYF	TGTGCCAGCAGTTACAGCTCTGGAAACACCATATATTTT
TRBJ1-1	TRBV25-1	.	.	CASRVAAEAFF	TGTGCCAGCAGAGTCGCAGCCGAAGCTTTCTTT
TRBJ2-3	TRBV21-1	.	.	CASSRTLRTDTQYF	TGTGCCAGCTCTAGGACACTCAGGACAGATACGCAGTATTTT
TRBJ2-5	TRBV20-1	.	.	CSARDLRSEEETQYF	TGCAGTGCTAGAGATCTGCGGTCGGAAGAAGAGACCCAGTACTTC
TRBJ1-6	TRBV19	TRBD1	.	CASSGQGDSPLHF	TGTGCCAGTAGTGGACAGGGCGATTCACCCCTCCACTTT
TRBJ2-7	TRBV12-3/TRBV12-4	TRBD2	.	CASSPQAGGSYEQYF	TGTGCCAGCAGCCCCCAAGCGGGAGGGTCGTACGAGCAGTACTTC
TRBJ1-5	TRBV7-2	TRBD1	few	CASSSQGAVLQPQHF	TGTGCCAGCAGCTCTCAGGGGGCCGTCCTACAGCCCCAGCATTTT
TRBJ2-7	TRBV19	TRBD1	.	CASSTGGSYEQYF	TGTGCCAGTAGTACAGGGGGATCCTACGAGCAGTACTTC
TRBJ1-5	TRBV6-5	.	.	CASSYLPGGNQPQHF	TGTGCCAGCAGTTACTTGCCAGGGGGCAATCAGCCCCAGCATTTT
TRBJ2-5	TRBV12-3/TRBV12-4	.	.	CASSYQQGIDQETQYF	TGTGCCAGCAGCTACCAGCAGGGGATCGACCAAGAGACCCAGTACTTC
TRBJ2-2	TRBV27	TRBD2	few	CASSLFVLAGGSTGELFF	TGTGCCAGCAGTTTATTCGTCCTAGCGGGAGGTAGTACCGGGGAGCTGTTTTTT
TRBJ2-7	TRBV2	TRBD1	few	CASSEALRGPGQGAMYEQYF	TGTGCCAGCAGTGAAGCGCTTCGGGGCCCGGGACAGGGGGCTATGTACGAGCAGTACTTC
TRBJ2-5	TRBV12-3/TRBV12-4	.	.	CASSTGRRETQYF	TGTGCCAGCAGTACAGGGCGCAGGGAGACCCAGTACTTC
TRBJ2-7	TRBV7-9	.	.	CASSSPQGHYEQYF	TGTGCCAGCAGCTCCCCCCAGGGGCACTACGAGCAGTACTTC
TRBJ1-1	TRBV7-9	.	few	CASSSYRDSTEAFF	TGTGCCAGCAGCTCATACAGGGATTCCACTGAAGCTTTCTTT
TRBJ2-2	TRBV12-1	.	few	CASSFPSGRGTGELFF	TGTGCCAGCAGCTTTCCTAGCGGGAGGGGCACCGGGGAGCTGTTTTTT
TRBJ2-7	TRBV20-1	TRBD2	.	CSAEKEAGGPWEQYF	TGCAGTGCGGAAAAAGAAGCGGGAGGGCCATGGGAGCAGTACTTC
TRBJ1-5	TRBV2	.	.	CASSGQLSNQPQHF	TGTGCCAGCAGTGGACAGCTAAGCAATCAGCCCCAGCATTTT
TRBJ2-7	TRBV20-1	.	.	CSARNFLAGTYEQYF	TGCAGTGCCCGGAACTTTCTTGCGGGAACCTACGAGCAGTACTTC
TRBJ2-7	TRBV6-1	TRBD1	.	CASRVGTDYEQYF	TGCGCCAGCAGAGTCGGGACAGATTACGAGCAGTACTTC
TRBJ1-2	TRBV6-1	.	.	CASSDLSSGYTF	TGTGCCAGCAGCGACCTCTCCTCTGGCTACACCTTC
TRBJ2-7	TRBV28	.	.	CASSSKQRVYEQYF	TGTGCCAGCAGTTCGAAACAGCGAGTTTACGAGCAGTACTTC
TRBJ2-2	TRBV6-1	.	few	CASRRGSAGELFF	TGTGCCAGCAGGAGGGGGAGTGCCGGGGAGCTGTTTTTT
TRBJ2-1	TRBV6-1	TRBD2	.	CASSAGTSGYNEQFF	TGTGCCAGCAGTGCCGGGACTAGCGGCTACAATGAGCAGTTCTTC
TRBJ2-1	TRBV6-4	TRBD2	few	CASSPRGGDNEQFF	TGTGCCAGCAGTCCCCGTGGGGGGGACAATGAGCAGTTCTTC
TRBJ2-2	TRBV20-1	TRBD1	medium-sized	CSARPSDRANTGELFF	TGCAGTGCTCGCCCGTCGGACAGGGCGAACACCGGGGAGCTGTTTTTT
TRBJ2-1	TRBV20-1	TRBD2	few	CSATQAGNEQFF	TGCAGTGCAACCCAAGCGGGAAATGAGCAGTTCTTC
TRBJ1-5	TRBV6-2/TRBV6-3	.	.	CASSYSAQEWDGPQHF	TGTGCCAGCAGTTACTCGGCACAGGAGTGGGACGGGCCCCAGCATTTT
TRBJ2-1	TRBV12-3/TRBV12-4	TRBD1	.	CASSLEGTGPYNEQFF	TGTGCCAGCAGTTTAGAGGGGACAGGGCCCTACAATGAGCAGTTCTTC
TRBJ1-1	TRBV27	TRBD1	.	CASSLWGSTGGITEAFF	TGTGCCAGCAGTTTATGGGGCAGCACAGGGGGCATTACTGAAGCTTTCTTT
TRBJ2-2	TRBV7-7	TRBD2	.	CASSPGLAGVNTGELFF	TGTGCCAGCAGCCCGGGACTAGCGGGAGTAAACACCGGGGAGCTGTTTTTT
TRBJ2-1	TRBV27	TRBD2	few	CASRPLAAQRLEQFF	TGTGCCAGCAGGCCCCTAGCGGCCCAAAGGTTAGAGCAGTTCTTC
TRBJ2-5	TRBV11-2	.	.	CASGGETQYF	TGTGCCAGTGGGGGGGAGACCCAGTACTTC
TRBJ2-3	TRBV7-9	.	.	CASSPGSTDTQYF	TGTGCCAGCAGTCCCGGGAGCACAGATACGCAGTATTTT
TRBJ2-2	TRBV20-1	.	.	CSARNPAGTGELFF	TGCAGTGCTAGAAATCCCGCGGGCACCGGGGAGCTGTTTTTT
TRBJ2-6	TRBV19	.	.	CASRGGVNSGANVLTF	TGTGCCAGTCGTGGAGGGGTCAACTCTGGGGCCAACGTCCTGACTTTC
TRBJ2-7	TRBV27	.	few	CASREIGGYSYEQYF	TGTGCCAGCAGAGAAATAGGGGGTTACTCCTACGAGCAGTACTTC
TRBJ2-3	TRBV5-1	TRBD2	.	CASSLGRSGRAADTQYF	TGCGCCAGCAGCTTGGGGAGAAGCGGGAGGGCCGCAGATACGCAGTATTTT
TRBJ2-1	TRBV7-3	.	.	CASSKRDAVYNEQFF	TGTGCCAGCAGCAAACGGGATGCGGTTTACAATGAGCAGTTCTTC
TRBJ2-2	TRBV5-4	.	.	CASSLDQRAYTGELFF	TGTGCCAGCAGCTTGGATCAGCGGGCCTACACCGGGGAGCTGTTTTTT
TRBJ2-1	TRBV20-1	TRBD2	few	CSAGETSGRLNGQFF	TGCAGTGCTGGAGAGACTAGCGGGAGGTTAAATGGGCAGTTCTTC
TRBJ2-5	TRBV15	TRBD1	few	CATSRDRSARDRGLRIQETQYF	TGTGCCACCAGCAGAGATCGATCCGCCCGGGACAGGGGCCTCAGGATACAAGAGACCCAGTACTTC
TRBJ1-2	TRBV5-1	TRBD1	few	CASSLTGGNYGYTF	TGCGCCAGCAGCTTGACAGGGGGTAACTATGGCTACACCTTC
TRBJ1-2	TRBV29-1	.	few	CSVERTYGYTF	TGCAGCGTTGAACGGACCTATGGCTACACCTTC
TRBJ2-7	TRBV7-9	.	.	CASSLEGRADEQYF	TGTGCCAGCAGCTTAGAGGGCAGGGCCGACGAGCAGTACTTC
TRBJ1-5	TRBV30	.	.	CAWSVQGPQHF	TGTGCCTGGAGTGTACAAGGGCCCCAGCATTTT
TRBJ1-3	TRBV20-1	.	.	CSAVGHSSGNTMYF	TGCAGTGCCGTGGGACACAGCTCTGGAAACACCATGTATTTT
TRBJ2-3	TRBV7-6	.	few	CASSSAEWGTDTQYF	TGTGCCAGCAGCTCCGCGGAGTGGGGCACAGATACGCAGTATTTT
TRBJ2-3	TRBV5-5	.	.	CASSLSRGFSDTQYF	TGTGCCAGCAGCTTGTCAAGGGGGTTTTCAGATACGCAGTATTTT
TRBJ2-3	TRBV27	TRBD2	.	CASSFAGLYGPDAQYF	TGTGCCAGCAGTTTTGCGGGACTATACGGCCCCGACGCGCAGTATTTT
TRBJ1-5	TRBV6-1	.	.	CASMGRGSNQPQHF	TGTGCCAGCATGGGTCGGGGATCCAATCAGCCCCAGCATTTT
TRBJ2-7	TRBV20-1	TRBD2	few	CSATLAGGSSEQYF	TGCAGTGCTACTTTAGCGGGAGGTTCTTCCGAGCAGTACTTC
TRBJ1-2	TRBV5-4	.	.	CASSLDVIYGYTF	TGTGCCAGCAGCTTGGATGTAATTTATGGCTACACCTTC
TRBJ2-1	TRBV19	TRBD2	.	CASSRLARDNEQFF	TGTGCCAGTAGCAGACTAGCGCGAGACAATGAGCAGTTCTTC